This T cell receptor beta chain was captured by sequencing in a study of tumor-infiltrating lymphocytes in primary liver carcinoma. Study context: Roughly 3.5 to 8 million productive TCRbeta reads came from each sample, comparable across tissue types.

Extraction also yielded germline DNA, while blood RNA was obtained from unsorted whole blood. Priming with a constant-region primer yielded TCR beta cDNA from approximately 500 ng total RNA. Each TCR beta library was derived from three nested multiplex PCR rounds that employed slightly modified ARM-PCR. For 10 cycles apiece, the opening two PCR rounds ran with TRBV1-TRBV30 forward primers and a C-beta reverse primer. Each CDR3 protein gets one entry after TCRdb re-called the multiplex PCR reads with MiXCR. The sample holds 320,000 or so distinct CDR3 sequences, 65% seen once. General study findings and limits: The top-250-clone fraction was significantly higher in tumors than in blood (p = 0.039). Tumor-adjacent and tumor-blood pairs shared a smaller degree of overlap than tumor region pairs.

To note about this clonotype: Its matching antigen is unknown. At one boundary the junction diverges from the germline segment, which might be a read error.

Germline values: CDR1 SQVTM, CDR2 ANQGSEA. The CDR3 sequence is 13 residues long. The source material was peripheral blood. The clonotype comes from a man aged 35-49 years with primary liver carcinoma and hepatitis B virus infection. J is TRBJ2-1 and V is TRBV29-1, with D maybe TRBD2 (6 bases). The CDR3 bases are TGCAGTGTTCACTCTGGGGGGTACAAAGAGCAGTTCTTC. Translation gives CSVHSGGYKEQFF.